The 8 T cell receptor beta chains in this list originate from one sample, sequenced in a study of cytomegalovirus exposure and HLA in healthy donors. Clones were read by immunoSEQ multiplex PCR, and TCRdb kept only the in-frame ones, dropping some. The sample consists of about 63,000 clones, roughly 94% of them appearing once. Sequencing was carried out using PBMCs. These receptors all come from a woman aged 18 to 35 in good health and CMV-seropositive.

This sequence joins TRBV28 and TRBJ2-7, with 8 bases identical to TRBD1. The CDR3 runs 12 residues. Trimming at V came to 5 bases and at J to 5 bases, leaving 2 bases not matched to a gene. CDR1 and CDR2 from the germline V gene are MDHEN and SYDVKM. CDR3 sequence: CASSAGQDEQYF. CDR3 coding DNA: TGTGCCAGCAGTGCGGGACAGGACGAGCAGTACTTC.

V gene TRBV6-6 combines with J gene TRBJ1-1, with 7 bases fitting TRBD1. V shed 7 bases, J shed 3 bases, and the junction held 8 bases outside the gene matches. The CDR3 is 14 amino acids. Germline CDR1 reads MNHNY; CDR2 reads SVGAGI (reference sequence). The chain's CDR3 is CASILTGWDTEAFF. CDR3 sequence (DNA): TGTGCCAGCATACTGACAGGGTGGGACACTGAAGCTTTCTTT.

DNA for the CDR3: TGTGCCAGCAGTTTAAGGGAGGCCTCCTACAATGAGCAGTTCTTC. Protein product: CASSLREASYNEQFF. V and J are TRBV28 and TRBJ2-1, with D maybe TRBD2 (6 bases). The CDR3 is 15 amino acids. Germline CDR1 is MDHEN and CDR2 is SYDVKM. The V end was cut by 2 bases, the J end by 0 bases, with 8 bases between.

This sequence joins TRBV5-6 and TRBJ2-1, with TRBD2 identical over 8 bases. The CDR3 length is 14 residues. CDR1 and CDR2 from the germline V gene are SGHDT and YYEEEE. V lost 6 bases and J lost 7; bases outside the gene matches: 9. CDR3 in amino acids: CASNSPGLGNEQFF. DNA of the CDR3: TGTGCCAGCAACTCACCGGGACTAGGGAATGAGCAGTTCTTC.

This CDR3 is CASSLAADEQFF. The CDR3 DNA reads TGTGCCAGCAGCCTAGCAGCGGATGAGCAGTTCTTC. The chain has TRBV9 and TRBJ2-1; tentatively, D is TRBD2 (5 bases). Deletions cut 4 bases from V and 8 bases from J, with 10 bases between. The CDR3 is made up of 12 amino acids. Germline CDR1 SGDLS, CDR2 YYNGEE.

In this sample, this clone turned up once. The chain employs TRBV6-5 and TRBJ2-3, with 9 bases lining up with TRBD2. CDR1 MNHEY and CDR2 SVGAGI come from the germline V gene. This CDR3 comprises 15 residues. V was pared by 8 bases and J by 0 bases, with 6 bases of the junction left unmatched. CDR3 DNA sequence: TGTGCCAGCTCGGGGCTAGCGGGAAGCACAGATACGCAGTATTTT. Amino acid sequence: CASSGLAGSTDTQYF.

Here the CDR3 DNA reads TGTGCCAGCAGCGTATCGGGGTACAATGAGCAGTTCTTC. It yields the protein CASSVSGYNEQFF. The V gene is TRBV9, the J gene TRBJ2-1; D may be TRBD2 (5 bases). Germline lookup yields CDR1 SGDLS and CDR2 YYNGEE. V was shortened by 1 base and J by 4 bases, with 6 bases between the two germline ends. The CDR3 runs 13 residues.

This chain connects TRBV15 to TRBJ1-1, with 8 bases matching TRBD1. Germline trimming cut 2 bases from V and 4 bases from J; bases unmatched to any gene: 6. Germline CDR1 reads LNHNV; CDR2 reads YYDKDF (reference sequence). The CDR3 sequence is 15 residues long. The CDR3 sequence is CATSRRQGWGTEAFF. The CDR3 DNA sequence: TGTGCCACCAGCAGAAGACAGGGGTGGGGCACTGAAGCTTTCTTT.